Below, 26 T cell receptor beta chains from the same sample are listed, as sequenced in a study of CD4 and CD8 cells across lung adenocarcinoma regions. TCRdb reanalysed the PCR reads using MiXCR and keeps one entry per CDR3 protein. The sample has tens of thousands of distinct CDR3 sequences, over 45% seen once. Sequences were obtained from CD8+ T cells from the center of a lung tumor. The receptors derive from a male donor with lung adenocarcinoma. The CD4 and CD8 labels of this study may be unreliable.

The table lists this clonotype with many counts. V and J are TRBV6-1 and TRBJ2-1; D is unclear. V lost 1 base to trimming and J lost 8 bases, with 9 bases between them. Germline CDR1 reads MNHNS; CDR2 reads SASEGT. The CDR3 has 13 residues. The CDR3 DNA reads as TGTGCCAGCAGTGAAGGGACCAGCGATGAGCAGTTCTTC. Translated: CASSEGTSDEQFF.

Sample share makes this clonotype medium-sized (0.01 to 0.1%). The V call is TRBV6-1, the J call TRBJ2-7; weak D call: TRBD2 (6 bases). V gave up 7 bases and J gave up 0 bases, with 13 bases separating them. Germline CDR1 MNHNS, CDR2 SASEGT. The CDR3 has 14 amino acids. For the CDR3, the DNA is TGTGCCAGCATTGGAGGGCGGTACTCCTACGAGCAGTACTTC. Encoded protein: CASIGGRYSYEQYF.

This clonotype has a handful of counts. The chain recombines TRBV7-2 with TRBJ1-1; D is undetermined. The CDR3 totals 13 residues. The V end lost 3 bases, the J end lost 2 bases, and 7 bases lay between the germline ends. Germline V gives CDR1 SGHTA, CDR2 FQGNSA. In DNA form, the CDR3 reads TGTGCCAGCAGCTTCGGCCACAACACTGAAGCTTTCTTT. It codes for CASSFGHNTEAFF.

As concerns this clonotype: The junction shows a germline mismatch at one end, possibly a read error. The genes are TRBV4-1 and TRBJ2-5; unclear D gene. The V gene's germline CDR1 is MGHRA and CDR2 YSYEKL. The CDR3 loop spans 17 amino acids. This CDR3 reads CASSEVIARQPTETQYF. The CDR3 coding sequence is TGCGCCAGCAGCGAGGTTATCGCGCGCCAGCCCACAGAGACGCAGTATTTC.

This rearrangement joins TRBV9 to TRBJ2-1; D unresolved. This CDR3 spans 12 amino acids. Germline V lookup: CDR1 SGDLS, CDR2 YYNGEE. The V and J ends lost 0 bases and 7 bases respectively, with 5 bases between them. CDR3 amino acids: CASSVGVNEQFF. DNA of the CDR3: TGTGCCAGCAGCGTAGGCGTGAATGAGCAGTTCTTC.

This clonotype was seen more than once but under ten times. CDR3 bases: TGTGCCAGCAGCTTAGGGCTAGCGGGAGACTCTAGCACAGATACGCAGTATTTT. This codes for CASSLGLAGDSSTDTQYF. This chain links TRBV7-9 with TRBJ2-3; 10 bases agree with TRBD2. This CDR3 has 18 amino acids. V lost 1 base, J lost 0 bases, and 7 bases stayed unmatched. Per the germline V gene, CDR1 is SEHNR and CDR2 is FQNEAQ (reference sequence).

V is TRBV6-5 and J is TRBJ2-5, with 7 bases that match TRBD1. Losses at the gene ends were 5 bases for V and 5 bases for J; bases not matched to a gene: 20. This CDR3 region has 18 residues. Germline V gene lookup returns CDR1 MNHEY and CDR2 SVGAGI. CDR3 protein: CASSHYRGPILMAETQYF. CDR3 nucleotide sequence: TGTGCCAGCAGTCACTACAGGGGTCCTATATTAATGGCGGAGACCCAGTACTTC.

In regard to this clonotype: One end of the junction is discordant with germline, which a read error may explain. The J gene is TRBJ2-3, the V gene TRBV27; D possibly corresponds to TRBD1 (7 bases). The CDR3 extends over 17 amino acids. Germline values: CDR1 MNHEY, CDR2 SMNVEV (reference sequence). The CDR3 region is CASSRGTGTVGSETQYF. In DNA form, the CDR3 reads TGTGCCAGCAGTCGGGGGACCGGGACAGTCGGGTCAGAGACGCAGTACTTT.

The CDR3 here is CALGGAGACTGEQYF. The CDR3 DNA is TGTGCCCTGGGTGGTGCGGGTGCGTGCACCGGGGAGCAGTATTTT. The chain joins TRBV10-3 to TRBJ2-3, with D tentatively TRBD2 (5 bases). The V end lost 11 bases, the J end lost 11 bases, and 29 bases lay between the germline ends. The CDR3 is 15 residues long. CDR1 and CDR2 (germline): ENHRY, SYGVKD.

In regard to this clonotype: Relative to the germline gene, one junction end is altered; a read error may explain this. The rearrangement joins TRBV6-1 to TRBJ2-3, with D perhaps TRBD2 (6 bases). CDR1 MNHNS and CDR2 SASEGT come from the germline V gene. This CDR3 region has 16 residues. The CDR3 sequence is CASRERGRRATETQYF. In DNA form, the CDR3 reads TGTGCCAGCAGGGAACGGGGACGGAGGGCCACAGAGACCCAGTACTTT.

V is TRBV12-3 or TRBV12-4 and J is TRBJ2-1, with 8 bases aligning to TRBD2. J gave up 7 bases and V 5 bases, and 10 bases lay outside the gene matches. CDR3 length equals 15 residues. The CDR3: CASSEGLVGGNEQFF. For the CDR3, the DNA is TGTGCCAGCAGTGAGGGACTAGTTGGAGGAAATGAGCAGTTCTTC.

Notes on this clonotype: The junction departs from germline at one end; a sequencing error may be responsible. The rearrangement joins TRBV6-5 to TRBJ2-3; 8 bases match TRBD1. The CDR3 sequence is 15 residues long. The germline V gene encodes CDR1 MNHEY and CDR2 SVGAGI. CDR3 DNA sequence: TGTGCCAGCAGTTACCAGGGGGCTTACACAGGTACGCAGTATTTT. It specifies CASSYQGAYTGTQYF.

V is TRBV7-8 and J is TRBJ2-1; a weak D match, TRBD2 (6 bases). The end of the DNA fits TRBJ2-7 better, so the J call may be wrong. The CDR3 is 15 residues long. Germline V lookup: CDR1 SGHVS, CDR2 FQNEAQ. CDR3 coding DNA: TGTGCCAGCAGCCTGCCCGGGACTTCCCGGTCTTTGCAGTACTTC. It is translated as CASSLPGTSRSLQYF.

The rearrangement joins TRBV5-1 to TRBJ1-1, with D possibly matching TRBD1 (6 bases). The germline V and J ends were trimmed by 5 bases and 0 bases, with 17 bases remaining between them. Germline assignment: CDR1 SGHRS and CDR2 YFSETQ. The CDR3 spans 16 residues. CDR3 in amino acids: CASRKGDNNMNTEAFF. CDR3 sequence (DNA): TGCGCCAGCAGGAAGGGGGACAACAACATGAACACTGAAGCTTTCTTT.

Remarks on this clonotype: The junction departs from germline at one end; a sequencing error may be responsible. CDR3 bases: TGCGCCAGCACACAGACGGAGGCGGTGAGCACAGGTACGCAGTATTTT. It specifies CASTQTEAVSTGTQYF. This chain links TRBV10-1 with TRBJ2-3, with D perhaps given as TRBD1 or TRBD2 (5 bases each). From germline, CDR1 is WNHNN and CDR2 SYGVQD (reference sequence). The CDR3 contains 16 residues.

The chain joins TRBV6-5 to TRBJ2-1, with D possibly being TRBD2 (5 bases). The germline V gene encodes CDR1 MNHEY and CDR2 SVGAGI. The V gene lost 2 bases and the J gene lost 7 bases, with 12 bases spanning the gap. The CDR3 extends over 14 amino acids. The CDR3 loop is CASSYLPSGNEQFF. The CDR3, as DNA: TGTGCCAGCAGTTACCTCCCCTCGGGGAATGAGCAGTTCTTC.

This clonotype came up a few times. V and J are TRBV10-3 and TRBJ2-2; D may be TRBD2 (5 bases). Trimming removed 5 bases at V and 3 bases at J, with 7 bases between. This CDR3 comprises 13 residues. CDR1 ENHRY and CDR2 SYGVKD come from the germline V gene. The CDR3 reads CAISLGDTGELFF. The CDR3 nucleotides read TGTGCCATCAGTCTCGGGGACACCGGGGAGCTGTTTTTT.

This chain uses TRBV27 with TRBJ2-4; 8 positions agree with TRBD2. Trimming at V came to 9 bases and at J to 13 bases, leaving 26 bases not matched to a gene. Germline CDR1 and CDR2: MNHEY and SMNVEV (reference sequence). The CDR3 spans 17 residues. The CDR3 DNA is TGTGCCAGGAGTCGATTAGCGGGGCTGGGAGCAAAAAACACGCAGTACTTC. Translated: CARSRLAGLGAKNTQYF.

The chain uses TRBV20-1 and TRBJ1-2; possibly TRBD1 for D (5 bases). The germline gives CDR1 DFQATT, CDR2 SNEGSKA (reference sequence). The CDR3 loop spans 13 amino acids. V was shortened by 5 bases and J by 4 bases, with 14 bases between the two germline ends. The CDR3 loop reads CSAPSTGTYGYTF. CDR3 in DNA: TGCAGTGCTCCCTCAACCGGGACCTATGGCTACACCTTC.

This chain links TRBV7-2 with TRBJ1-5; the match to TRBD1 covers 9 bases. Germline loops: CDR1 SGHTA, CDR2 FQGNSA. The CDR3 loop spans 16 amino acids. The V gene end was trimmed by 4 bases and the J gene end by 5 bases; junction bases not matched to a gene: 9. The CDR3, as DNA: TGTGCCAGCAGCTCACCGGACAGGGGCGGCCATCAGCCCCAGCATTTT. Encoded protein: CASSSPDRGGHQPQHF.

In this sample, this clonotype turned up many times. The rearrangement links TRBV7-2 to TRBJ2-1; TRBD2 matches 7 bases. The end of the DNA aligns better with TRBJ2-7, so the J call may be wrong. The CDR3 contains 15 residues. Per the germline V gene, CDR1 is SGHTA and CDR2 is FQGNSA. This CDR3 reads CASSLSGVEVNEQYF. The CDR3 coding sequence is TGTGCCAGCAGTTTAAGCGGGGTTGAAGTGAACGAGCAGTACTTC.

This clonotype is termed medium-sized. The rearrangement uses TRBV6-1 and TRBJ2-1; 13 bases match TRBD2. From germline, CDR1 is MNHNS and CDR2 SASEGT. The J segment lost 4 bases and the V segment lost 5 bases, leaving 2 bases of the junction unmatched. This CDR3 spans 15 amino acids. CDR3 sequence reads: CASSRTSGSYNEQFF. CDR3 nucleotide sequence: TGTGCCAGCAGTCGGACTAGCGGGAGTTACAATGAGCAGTTCTTC.

As regards this clonotype: Germline and junction disagree at one end, which may indicate a read error. The chain links TRBV27 to TRBJ2-3; D is perhaps TRBD1 or TRBD2 (5 bases each). CDR3 size: 14 residues. Germline loops: CDR1 MNHEY, CDR2 SMNVEV (reference sequence). CDR3 protein: CAGSGRRGQDTQYF. CDR3 sequence (DNA): TGTGCGGGCAGTGGGCGCCGGGGCCAAGATACCCAGTATTTC.

The V and J genes are TRBV6-1 and TRBJ1-2; 7 nucleotides align to TRBD1. J lost 4 bases, V lost 8 bases, and 10 bases had no gene match. The CDR3 loop spans 14 amino acids. The germline CDR1 and CDR2 sequences are MNHNS and SASEGT. The CDR3 here is CASEWRGPGYGYTF. CDR3 sequence (DNA): TGTGCCAGCGAATGGAGGGGGCCCGGCTATGGCTACACCTTC.

The chain combines TRBV27 with TRBJ1-2; possibly TRBD1 for D (6 bases). This CDR3 has 13 amino acids. Per germline, CDR1 MNHEY and CDR2 SMNVEV (reference sequence). V was shortened by 3 bases and J by 4 bases, with 9 bases between the two germline ends. In nucleotides, the CDR3 is TGTGCCAGCAGTTTGCAGGGGACCTATGGCTACACCTTC. Translating gives CASSLQGTYGYTF.

This clonotype was seen at least ten times. V is TRBV12-3 or TRBV12-4 and J is TRBJ2-1; a possible D gene is TRBD2 (6 bases). V was pared by 6 bases and J by 10 bases, with 19 bases between. The CDR3 spans 14 residues. CDR3 amino acids: CASRRTGAYTEQFF. DNA of the CDR3: TGTGCCAGCAGGAGGACGGGAGCGTACACCGAGCAGTTCTTC.